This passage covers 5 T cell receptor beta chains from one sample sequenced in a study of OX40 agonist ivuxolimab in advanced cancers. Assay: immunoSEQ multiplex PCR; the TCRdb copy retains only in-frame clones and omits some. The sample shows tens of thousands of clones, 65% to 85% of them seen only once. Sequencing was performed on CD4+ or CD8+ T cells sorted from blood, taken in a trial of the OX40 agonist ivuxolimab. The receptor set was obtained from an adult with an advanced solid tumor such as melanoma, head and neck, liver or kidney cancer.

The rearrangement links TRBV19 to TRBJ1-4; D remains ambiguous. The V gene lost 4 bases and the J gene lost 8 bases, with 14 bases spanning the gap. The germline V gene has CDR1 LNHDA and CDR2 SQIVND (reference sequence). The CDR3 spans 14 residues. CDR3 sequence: CASSNPGGVEKLFF. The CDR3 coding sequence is TGTGCCAGTAGTAACCCCGGCGGTGTCGAAAAACTGTTTTTT.

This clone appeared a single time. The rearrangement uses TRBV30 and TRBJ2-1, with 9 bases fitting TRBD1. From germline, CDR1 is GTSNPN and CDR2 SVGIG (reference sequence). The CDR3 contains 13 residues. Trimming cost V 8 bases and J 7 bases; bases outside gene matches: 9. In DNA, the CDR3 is TGTGCCGGGAACAGGGGGCAGCGGAATGAGCAGTTCTTC. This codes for CAGNRGQRNEQFF.

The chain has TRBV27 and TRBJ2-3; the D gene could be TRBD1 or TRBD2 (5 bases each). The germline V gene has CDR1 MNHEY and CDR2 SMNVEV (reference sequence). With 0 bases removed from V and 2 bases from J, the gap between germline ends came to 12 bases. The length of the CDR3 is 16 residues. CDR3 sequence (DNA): TGTGCCAGCAGTTTATCGGGGGTAGCATTCACAGATACGCAGTATTTT. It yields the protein CASSLSGVAFTDTQYF.

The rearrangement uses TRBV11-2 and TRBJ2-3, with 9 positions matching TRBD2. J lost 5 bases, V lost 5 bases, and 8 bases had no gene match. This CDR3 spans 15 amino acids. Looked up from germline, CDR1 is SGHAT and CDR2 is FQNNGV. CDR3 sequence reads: CASSTRTSAKDTQYF. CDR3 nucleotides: TGTGCCAGCAGCACCCGGACTAGCGCTAAAGATACGCAGTATTTT. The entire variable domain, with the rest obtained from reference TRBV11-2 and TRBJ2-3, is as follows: EAGVAQSPRYKIIEKRQSVAFWCNPISGHATLYWYQQILGQGPKLLIQFQNNGVVDDSQLPKDRFSAERLKGVDSTLKIQPAKLEDSAVYLCASSTRTSAKDTQYFGPGTRLTVL.

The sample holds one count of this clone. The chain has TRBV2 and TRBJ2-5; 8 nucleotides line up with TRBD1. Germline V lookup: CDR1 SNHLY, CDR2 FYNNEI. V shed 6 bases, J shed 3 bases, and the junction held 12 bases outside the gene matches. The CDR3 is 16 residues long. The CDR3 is CASRRRADRVKETQYF. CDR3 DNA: TGTGCCAGCAGGCGGAGAGCGGACAGGGTAAAAGAGACCCAGTACTTC.